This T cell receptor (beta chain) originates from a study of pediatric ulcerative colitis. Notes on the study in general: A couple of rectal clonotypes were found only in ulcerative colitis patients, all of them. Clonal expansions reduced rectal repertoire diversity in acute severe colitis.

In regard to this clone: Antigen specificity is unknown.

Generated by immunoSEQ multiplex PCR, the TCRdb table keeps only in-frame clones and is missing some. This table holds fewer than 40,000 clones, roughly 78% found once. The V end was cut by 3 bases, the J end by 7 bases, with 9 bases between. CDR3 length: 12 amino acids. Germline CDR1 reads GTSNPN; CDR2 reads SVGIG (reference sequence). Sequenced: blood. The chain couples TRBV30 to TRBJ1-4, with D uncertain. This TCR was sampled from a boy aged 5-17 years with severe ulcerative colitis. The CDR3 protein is CAWRPTSEKLFF. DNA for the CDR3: TGTGCCTGGAGACCGACATCTGAAAAACTGTTTTTT.